One and the same sample provided the 28 T cell receptor beta chains below, sequenced in a study of molecular identifiers for immune sequencing clone quantification (dated by TCRdb to about 2018). Library prep was done by PCR. Sequencing relied on an Illumina HiSeq 4000. TCRdb itself trimmed the public reads at Q25 with fastp, ran MiXCR and retained productive beta chains. Merged by CDR3 protein, the rows form single entries marked with the most common genes and DNA. Within this sample are 88,000 or so distinct CDR3 sequences, with roughly a fifth of them counted one time only. Jointly, the top ten make up 1% to 1.2% of the sample. The sequenced material came from naive CD8+ T cells from blood, with Jurkat cell RNA spiked in. The cell subset or site label of this sample denotes: FACS-sorted CD8+CD4-CCR7+CD45RA+ naive T cells. These receptors came from a human donor in good health. Some libraries in this study had Jurkat cell RNA spiked in.

This clonotype was observed at least ten times. The gene calls are TRBV20-1 and TRBJ1-1, with 8 bases matching TRBD1. The CDR3 has 18 amino acids. CDR1 is DFQATT, CDR2 SNEGSKA, per germline (reference sequence). V lost 0 bases and J lost 1; bases outside the gene matches: 13. The DNA of the CDR3 is TGCAGTGCTAGAGATGACGCCAGGGACAGGATAGAGAACACTGAAGCTTTCTTT. Translated: CSARDDARDRIENTEAFF.

This clonotype was seen more than once but under ten times. This chain links TRBV19 with TRBJ1-1; D not certain. This CDR3 region has 11 residues. V was shortened by 11 bases and J by 1 base, with 8 bases between the two germline ends. CDR1 LNHDA and CDR2 SQIVND come from the germline V gene (reference sequence). CDR3 DNA sequence: TGTGCCGTTTGGAGGAACACTGAAGCTTTCTTT. It yields the protein CAVWRNTEAFF.

This clonotype was counted ten times or more. This chain connects TRBV6-2 or TRBV6-3 to TRBJ1-1, with D unclear. V was shortened by 0 bases and J by 7 bases, with 6 bases between the two germline ends. The CDR3 runs to 12 residues. Germline lookup yields CDR1 MNHEY and CDR2 SVGEGT. CDR3 in DNA: TGTGCCAGCAGTTACTCAGAAGTTGAAGCTTTCTTT. Translated, it gives CASSYSEVEAFF.

Remarks on this clonotype: A much larger clonotype is one base distant, so this may be a read error. This chain uses TRBV5-1 with TRBJ2-2; D may be TRBD1 or TRBD2 (5 bases each). Germline V lookup: CDR1 SGHRS, CDR2 YFSETQ. Trimming left V 0 bases short and J 2 bases short, with 8 bases between. The CDR3 contains 15 residues. The CDR3 DNA is TGCGCCAGCAGCTTGGAGGGACCCAACACCGGGGAGCTGTTTTTT. Amino acid sequence: CASSLEGPNTGELFF. The full variable domain, with the rest looked up from reference TRBV5-1 and TRBJ2-2, is KAGVTQTPRYLIKTRGQQVTLSCSPISGHRSVSWYQQTPGQGLQFLFEYFSETQRNKGNFPGRFSGRQFSNSRSEMNVSTLELGDSALYLCASSLEGPNTGELFFGEGSRLTVL.

In its sample, this clonotype was seen many times. The J gene is TRBJ2-7, the V gene TRBV11-2; tentatively, D is TRBD1 or TRBD2 (5 bases each). The germline CDR1 and CDR2 sequences are SGHAT and FQNNGV. Between the trimmed V and J ends, which lost 5 bases and 1 base, there was a span of 9 bases. The CDR3 is 13 residues long. In nucleotides, the CDR3 is TGTGCCAGCAGCGTGGGACCGTCCTACGAGCAGTACTTC. It codes for CASSVGPSYEQYF.

The chain is built from TRBV30 and TRBJ2-7, with D hard to call. Between the trimmed V and J ends, which lost 0 bases and 3 bases, there was a span of 9 bases. The CDR3 covers 13 residues. Germline CDR1 reads GTSNPN; CDR2 reads SVGIG (reference sequence). CDR3 amino acids: CAWSVIVDYEQYF. The CDR3 bases are TGTGCCTGGAGTGTAATTGTGGACTACGAGCAGTACTTC. The whole variable domain, remainder taken from reference TRBV30 and TRBJ2-7, is SQTIHQWPATLVQPVGSPLSLECTVEGTSNPNLYWYRQAAGRGLQLLFYSVGIGQISSEVPQNLSASRPQDRQFILSSKKLLLSDSGFYLCAWSVIVDYEQYFGPGTRLTVT.

This clonotype was seen a few times. The DNA for the CDR3 is TGCGCCAGCAGCCAAGATTTGGGGACAACGAACTACGAGCAGTACTTC. Protein product: CASSQDLGTTNYEQYF. V gene TRBV4-1 combines with J gene TRBJ2-7; possible D gene TRBD1, 6 bases. The CDR3 is 16 amino acids. Germline V gene lookup returns CDR1 MGHRA and CDR2 YSYEKL. With 0 bases removed from V and 3 bases from J, the gap between germline ends came to 15 bases.

This clonotype was seen repeatedly, ten times or more. CDR3 loop: CASSLAPGTDTQYF. As DNA, the CDR3 is TGTGCCAGCAGTTTAGCCCCGGGTACAGATACGCAGTATTTT. The V and J genes are TRBV28 and TRBJ2-3; no firm D call. The CDR3 spans 14 residues. Germline CDR1 is MDHEN and CDR2 is SYDVKM. V was shortened by 2 bases and J by 3 bases, with 9 bases between the two germline ends.

This clonotype was seen many times. The V gene is TRBV27, the J gene TRBJ1-1; D remains ambiguous. With 6 bases removed from V and 1 base from J, the gap between germline ends came to 12 bases. CDR3 length equals 14 residues. In germline, CDR1 is MNHEY, CDR2 SMNVEV (reference sequence). For the CDR3, the DNA is TGTGCCAGCAGAACGTCACCTGAGAACACTGAAGCTTTCTTT. It codes for CASRTSPENTEAFF.

The chain is built from TRBV12-3 or TRBV12-4 and TRBJ1-5; possibly TRBD1 for D (5 bases). V was pared by 3 bases and J by 13 bases, with 16 bases between. The CDR3 consists of 13 residues. The CDR3 region is CASSFPGWVDQHF. The CDR3 DNA follows: TGTGCCAGCAGTTTCCCAGGGTGGGTTGATCAGCATTTT.

This clonotype was recorded a few times. The rearrangement uses TRBV7-9 and TRBJ1-3; no firm D call. V was pared by 4 bases and J by 2 bases, with 15 bases between. The CDR3 covers 16 residues. Per the germline V gene, CDR1 is SEHNR and CDR2 is FQNEAQ (reference sequence). CDR3: CASSSGPVWAGNTIYF. The CDR3 bases are TGTGCCAGCAGCTCCGGTCCCGTTTGGGCTGGAAACACCATATATTTT. Full variable domain (missing parts from reference TRBV7-9 and TRBJ1-3): DTGVSQNPRHKITKRGQNVTFRCDPISEHNRLYWYRQTLGQGPEFLTYFQNEAQLEKSRLLSDRFSAERPKGSFSTLEIQRTEQGDSAMYLCASSSGPVWAGNTIYFGEGSWLTVV.

This clonotype turned up a few times. The chain couples TRBV6-2 or TRBV6-3 to TRBJ2-1; D unresolved. The V gene lost 2 bases and the J gene lost 8 bases, with 4 bases spanning the gap. CDR1 and CDR2 (germline): MNHEY, SVGEGT. CDR3 length: 11 amino acids. The CDR3 sequence is CASSYVDEQFF. CDR3 in DNA: TGTGCCAGCAGTTACGTCGATGAGCAGTTCTTC.

This clonotype was observed many times. The rearrangement uses TRBV9 and TRBJ1-1; tentatively, D is TRBD1 (5 bases). The V gene lost 4 bases and the J gene lost 4 bases, with 17 bases spanning the gap. Germline CDR1 is SGDLS and CDR2 is YYNGEE. This CDR3 is built from 15 residues. CDR3 in DNA: TGTGCCAGCAGCCCCCCCCCGGGGCTCGGCACTGAAGCTTTCTTT. Amino acids: CASSPPPGLGTEAFF.

The CDR3 reads CASSQEASGNEQFF. The CDR3 DNA follows: TGCGCCAGCAGCCAAGAGGCTAGCGGCAATGAGCAGTTCTTC. This chain joins TRBV4-1 and TRBJ2-1, with TRBD2 matching over 7 bases. Germline CDR1 and CDR2: MGHRA and YSYEKL. The CDR3 length is 14 residues. The ends lost 0 bases at V and 6 bases at J; junction bases unmatched: 2.

The chain combines TRBV29-1 with TRBJ2-3; D might be TRBD1 (6 bases). The CDR3 contains 17 residues. V lost 6 bases and J 1 base, leaving 23 bases between the germline ends. CDR1 is SQVTM, CDR2 ANQGSEA, per germline. The CDR3 coding sequence is TGCAGCGTGATTGGATGGGGGCTAGGGTTGGGCACAGATACGCAGTATTTT. Its protein is CSVIGWGLGLGTDTQYF.

This clonotype was recorded a few times. This chain uses TRBV5-1 with TRBJ2-7; D gene ambiguous. The CDR3 is 15 residues long. CDR1 SGHRS and CDR2 YFSETQ come from the germline V gene. The V end lost 0 bases, the J end lost 0 bases, and 10 bases lay between the germline ends. The CDR3 spells CASSLELSSSYEQYF. As DNA, the CDR3 is TGCGCCAGCAGCTTGGAGCTCAGCAGCTCCTACGAGCAGTACTTC.

This clonotype was counted at least ten times. The chain joins TRBV29-1 to TRBJ2-2; weak D call: TRBD2 (6 bases). This CDR3 is built from 16 residues. Germline loops: CDR1 SQVTM, CDR2 ANQGSEA. Trimming pared 0 bases from V and 5 bases from J, leaving 16 bases between. The DNA of the CDR3 is TGCAGCGTTGAAGATCGCTGGCTGGGGACTACCGGGGAGCTGTTTTTT. Protein product: CSVEDRWLGTTGELFF.

At least ten counts were recorded for this clonotype. The V gene is TRBV27, the J gene TRBJ2-3; D may be TRBD2 (7 bases). The CDR3 length is 15 residues. Deletions cut 5 bases from V and 1 base from J, with 13 bases between. Germline values: CDR1 MNHEY, CDR2 SMNVEV (reference sequence). The CDR3 is CASSLLGGRTDTQYF. Here the CDR3 DNA reads TGTGCCAGCAGTCTGTTGGGGGGGCGCACAGATACGCAGTATTTT.

About this clonotype itself: This could be a read error, since a much larger clone is one nucleotide away. This sequence joins TRBV28 and TRBJ1-2, with 7 bases aligning to TRBD1. The length of the CDR3 is 17 residues. Germline lookup yields CDR1 MDHEN and CDR2 SYDVKM. The CDR3 nucleotides read TGTACCAGCAGCTTCGAGACCGGGACAGCGGACGAACTTGGCTACACCTTC. Its protein is CTSSFETGTADELGYTF.

This clonotype turned up a few times. CDR3 residues: CASSTGTGISYEQYF. DNA of the CDR3: TGTGCCAGCAGCACCGGGACAGGGATTTCCTACGAGCAGTACTTC. V and J are TRBV12-3 or TRBV12-4 and TRBJ2-7; 9 bases are shared with TRBD1. J lost 1 base, V lost 6 bases, and 7 bases had no gene match. This CDR3 contains 15 residues.

This clonotype was picked up many times. This sequence joins TRBV5-5 and TRBJ2-2, with 8 bases matching TRBD1. This CDR3 has 15 amino acids. The germline V gene encodes CDR1 SGHKS and CDR2 YYEKEE (reference sequence). Losses at the gene ends were 3 bases for V and 3 bases for J; bases not matched to a gene: 4. The CDR3 region is CASSWDRLDTGELFF. CDR3 nucleotide sequence: TGTGCCAGCAGCTGGGACAGGTTGGACACCGGGGAGCTGTTTTTT.

This clonotype was observed many times. This chain's CDR3 is CSALRDRGTYEQYF. The CDR3 nucleotides are TGCAGTGCCCTACGCGACAGGGGTACCTACGAGCAGTACTTC. The V and J genes are TRBV20-1 and TRBJ2-7; 8 nucleotides align to TRBD1. This CDR3 contains 14 residues. J was trimmed by 2 bases and V by 6 bases; bases with no gene match: 9. Germline CDR1 and CDR2: DFQATT and SNEGSKA (reference sequence).

Comment on this clonotype: Here the CDR3 omits its conserved ending phenylalanine or tryptophan, so a read error is the likely source. The genes are TRBV2 and TRBJ2-7; TRBD1 aligns across 7 bases. Germline assignment: CDR1 SNHLY and CDR2 FYNNEI. V shed 4 bases and J 10 bases; nucleotides not matched to a gene: 13. The CDR3 length is 14 residues. DNA for the CDR3: TGTGCCAGCAGTGCTTTCGACAGGGATCAACGTCAGTACCTC. Translating it yields CASSAFDRDQRQYL.

A single count supports this clonotype. The gene calls are TRBV9 and TRBJ2-1, with 9 positions matching TRBD2. V shed 3 bases and J 8 bases; nucleotides not matched to a gene: 18. The CDR3 has 18 residues. Germline V CDR1 and CDR2: SGDLS, YYNGEE. Written as DNA, the CDR3 is TGTGCCAGCAGCGACGATGGCCTAGCGGGAAATAGAGGGGATGAGCAGTTCTTC. Amino acid sequence: CASSDDGLAGNRGDEQFF.

This clonotype has a count of ten or more. J is TRBJ1-1 and V is TRBV19; unclear D gene. Germline assignment: CDR1 LNHDA and CDR2 SQIVND (reference sequence). With 8 bases removed from V and 1 base from J, the gap between germline ends came to 11 bases. The CDR3 totals 13 residues. The CDR3 here is CASAGRKNTEAFF. DNA for the CDR3: TGTGCCAGTGCCGGACGAAAGAACACTGAAGCTTTCTTT.

The rearrangement links TRBV11-2 to TRBJ2-3; D is unresolved. V was pared by 2 bases and J by 1 base, with 10 bases between. The germline V gene encodes CDR1 SGHAT and CDR2 FQNNGV. CDR3 size: 15 residues. This chain's CDR3 is CASSLLARGTDTQYF. CDR3 sequence (DNA): TGTGCCAGCAGCTTACTGGCGAGAGGCACAGATACGCAGTATTTT.

The chain is built from TRBV27 and TRBJ2-3; TRBD2 matches at 11 bases. V trimming: 2 bases; J trimming: 2 bases; junction bases outside the gene matches: 3. CDR1 and CDR2 (germline): MNHEY, SMNVEV (reference sequence). This CDR3 is 16 amino acids long. The DNA of the CDR3 is TGTGCCAGCAGTTTAGTAGCGGGAGGGCTCACAGATACGCAGTATTTT. It translates to CASSLVAGGLTDTQYF.

This clonotype came up a few times. The V call is TRBV12-3 or TRBV12-4, the J call TRBJ1-2; D ambiguous. Trimming removed 6 bases from V and 8 bases from J, with 22 bases in between. This CDR3 has 15 amino acids. Here the CDR3 DNA reads TGTGCCAGCAGACTTTGGTCGGACGGCCCTCCCGGCTACACCTTC. Translation gives CASRLWSDGPPGYTF.